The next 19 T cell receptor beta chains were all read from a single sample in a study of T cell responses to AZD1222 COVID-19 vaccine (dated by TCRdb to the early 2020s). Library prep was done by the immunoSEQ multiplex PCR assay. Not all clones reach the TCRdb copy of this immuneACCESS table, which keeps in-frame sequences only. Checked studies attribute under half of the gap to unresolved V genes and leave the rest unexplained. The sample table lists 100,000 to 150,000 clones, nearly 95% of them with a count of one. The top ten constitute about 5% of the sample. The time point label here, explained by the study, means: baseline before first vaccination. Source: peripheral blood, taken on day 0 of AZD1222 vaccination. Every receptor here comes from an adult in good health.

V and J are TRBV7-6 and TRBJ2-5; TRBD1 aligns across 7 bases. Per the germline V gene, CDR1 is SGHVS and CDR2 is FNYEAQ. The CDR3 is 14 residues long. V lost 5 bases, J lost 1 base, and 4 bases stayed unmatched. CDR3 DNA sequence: TGTGCCAGCAGCCTGGGACAGACCCAAGAGACCCAGTACTTC. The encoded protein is CASSLGQTQETQYF.

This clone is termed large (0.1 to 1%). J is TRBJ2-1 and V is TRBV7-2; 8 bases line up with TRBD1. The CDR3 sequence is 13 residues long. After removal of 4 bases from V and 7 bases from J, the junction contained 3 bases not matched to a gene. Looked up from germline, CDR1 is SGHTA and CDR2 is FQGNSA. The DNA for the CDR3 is TGTGCCAGCAGCTCCTGGACAGGGAATGAGCAGTTCTTC. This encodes CASSSWTGNEQFF.

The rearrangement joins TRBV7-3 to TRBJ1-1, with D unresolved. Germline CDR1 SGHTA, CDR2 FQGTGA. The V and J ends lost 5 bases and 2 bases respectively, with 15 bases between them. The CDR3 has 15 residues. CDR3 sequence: CASSPGPTTNTEAFF. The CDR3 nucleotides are TGTGCCAGCAGCCCCGGGCCGACGACCAACACTGAAGCTTTCTTT. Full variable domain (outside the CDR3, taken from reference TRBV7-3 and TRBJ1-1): GAGVSQTPSNKVTEKGKYVELRCDPISGHTALYWYRQSLGQGPEFLIYFQGTGAADDSGLPNDRFFAVRPEGSVSTLKIQRTERGDSAVYLCASSPGPTTNTEAFFGQGTRLTVV.

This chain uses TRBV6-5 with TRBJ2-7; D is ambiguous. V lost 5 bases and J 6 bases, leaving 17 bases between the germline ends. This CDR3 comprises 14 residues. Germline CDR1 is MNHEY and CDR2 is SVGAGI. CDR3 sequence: CASSTSGKGSEQYF. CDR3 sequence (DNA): TGTGCCAGCAGTACCTCTGGAAAGGGAAGCGAGCAGTACTTC.

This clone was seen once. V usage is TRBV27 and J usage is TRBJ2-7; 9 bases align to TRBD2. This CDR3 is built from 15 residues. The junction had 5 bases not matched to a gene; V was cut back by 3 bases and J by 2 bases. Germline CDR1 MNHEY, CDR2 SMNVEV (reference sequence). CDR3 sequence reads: CASSFEKREAYEQYF. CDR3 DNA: TGTGCCAGCAGTTTTGAAAAGCGGGAGGCCTACGAGCAGTACTTC.

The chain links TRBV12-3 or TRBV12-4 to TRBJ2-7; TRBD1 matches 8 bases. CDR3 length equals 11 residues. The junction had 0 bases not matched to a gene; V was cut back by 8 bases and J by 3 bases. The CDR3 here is CASDRGYEQYF. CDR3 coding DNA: TGTGCCAGCGACAGGGGCTACGAGCAGTACTTC.

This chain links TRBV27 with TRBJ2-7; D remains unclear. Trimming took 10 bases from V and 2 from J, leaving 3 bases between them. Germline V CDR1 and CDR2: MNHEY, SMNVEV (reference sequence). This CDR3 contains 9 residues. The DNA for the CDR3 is TGTGCCACACCCTACGAGCAGTACTTC. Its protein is CATPYEQYF.

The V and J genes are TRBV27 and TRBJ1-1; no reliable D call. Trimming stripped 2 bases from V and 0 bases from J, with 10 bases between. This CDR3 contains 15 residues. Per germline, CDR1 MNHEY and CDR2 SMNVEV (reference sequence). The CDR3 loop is CASSLKVQMNTEAFF. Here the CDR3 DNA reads TGTGCCAGCAGTTTAAAGGTACAAATGAACACTGAAGCTTTCTTT.

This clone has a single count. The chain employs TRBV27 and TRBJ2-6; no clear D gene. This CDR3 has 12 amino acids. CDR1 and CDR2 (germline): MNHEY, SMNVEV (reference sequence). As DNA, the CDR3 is TGTCCCTTCCCGTCGGGGGCCAACGTCCTGACTTTC. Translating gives CPFPSGANVLTF. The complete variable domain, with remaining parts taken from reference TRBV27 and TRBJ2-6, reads EAQVTQNPRYLITVTGKKLTVTCSQNMNHEYMSWYRQDPGLGLRQIYYSMNVEVTDKGDVPEGYKVSRKEKRNFPLILESPSPNQTSLYFCPFPSGANVLTFGAGSRLTVL.

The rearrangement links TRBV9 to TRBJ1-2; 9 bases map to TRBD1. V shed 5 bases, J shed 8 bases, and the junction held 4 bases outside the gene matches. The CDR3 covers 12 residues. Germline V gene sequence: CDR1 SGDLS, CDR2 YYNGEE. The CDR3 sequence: CASRQGARGYTF. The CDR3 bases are TGTGCCAGCAGACAGGGGGCAAGAGGCTACACCTTC.

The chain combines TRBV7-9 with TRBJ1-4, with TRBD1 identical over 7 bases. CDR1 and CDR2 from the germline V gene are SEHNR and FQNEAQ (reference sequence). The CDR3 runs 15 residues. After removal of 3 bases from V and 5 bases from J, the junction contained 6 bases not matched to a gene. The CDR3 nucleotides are TGTGCCAGCAGCTTGCCAGGGGGAGACAATGAAAAACTGTTTTTT. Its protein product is CASSLPGGDNEKLFF. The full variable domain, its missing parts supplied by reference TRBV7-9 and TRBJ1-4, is DTGVSQNPRHKITKRGQNVTFRCDPISEHNRLYWYRQTLGQGPEFLTYFQNEAQLEKSRLLSDRFSAERPKGSFSTLEIQRTEQGDSAMYLCASSLPGGDNEKLFFGSGTQLSVL.

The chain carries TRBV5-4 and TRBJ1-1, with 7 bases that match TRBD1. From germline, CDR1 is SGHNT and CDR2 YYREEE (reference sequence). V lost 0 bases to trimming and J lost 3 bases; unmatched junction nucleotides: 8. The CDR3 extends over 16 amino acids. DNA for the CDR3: TGTGCCAGCAGCTTGGAGACAGGGCAAAGCGACACTGAAGCTTTCTTT. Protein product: CASSLETGQSDTEAFF.

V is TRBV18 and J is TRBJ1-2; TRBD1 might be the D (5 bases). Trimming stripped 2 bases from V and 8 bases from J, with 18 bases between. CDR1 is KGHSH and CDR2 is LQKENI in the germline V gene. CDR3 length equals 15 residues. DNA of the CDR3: TGTGCCAGCTCACCAAGTTTAGGGGAGGAAATCGGCTACACCTTC. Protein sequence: CASSPSLGEEIGYTF.

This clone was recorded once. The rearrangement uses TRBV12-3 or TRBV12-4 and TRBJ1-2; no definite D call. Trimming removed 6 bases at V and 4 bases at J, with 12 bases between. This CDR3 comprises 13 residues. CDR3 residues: CASSSGRIYGYTF. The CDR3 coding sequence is TGTGCCAGCAGCTCCGGGAGGATCTATGGCTACACCTTC.

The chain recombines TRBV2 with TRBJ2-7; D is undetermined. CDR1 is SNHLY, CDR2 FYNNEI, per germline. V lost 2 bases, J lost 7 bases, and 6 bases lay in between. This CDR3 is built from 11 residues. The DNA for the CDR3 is TGTGCCAGCAGTGAAAGTGAAGAGCAGTACTTC. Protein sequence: CASSESEEQYF.

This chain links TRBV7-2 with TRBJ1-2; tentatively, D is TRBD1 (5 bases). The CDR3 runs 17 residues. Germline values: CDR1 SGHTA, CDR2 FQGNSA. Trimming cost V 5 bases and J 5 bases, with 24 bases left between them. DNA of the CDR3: TGTGCCAGCAGCCCAAAGCGGGCGCCGGGAGGGGAGTATGGCTACACCTTC. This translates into CASSPKRAPGGEYGYTF.

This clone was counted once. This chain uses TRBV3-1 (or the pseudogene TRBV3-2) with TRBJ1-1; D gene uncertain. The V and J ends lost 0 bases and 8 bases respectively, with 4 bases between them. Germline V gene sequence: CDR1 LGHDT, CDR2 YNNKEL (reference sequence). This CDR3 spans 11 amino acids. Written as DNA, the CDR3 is TGTGCCAGCAGCCAAGATCAAGAAGCTTTCTTT. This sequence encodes CASSQDQEAFF.

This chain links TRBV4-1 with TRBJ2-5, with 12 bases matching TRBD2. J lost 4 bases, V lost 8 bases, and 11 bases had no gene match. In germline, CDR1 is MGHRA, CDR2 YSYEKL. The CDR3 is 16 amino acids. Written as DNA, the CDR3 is TGCGCCAGCCGGGGACTAGCGGGCGAGCTGAGAGAGACCCAGTACTTC. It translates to CASRGLAGELRETQYF.

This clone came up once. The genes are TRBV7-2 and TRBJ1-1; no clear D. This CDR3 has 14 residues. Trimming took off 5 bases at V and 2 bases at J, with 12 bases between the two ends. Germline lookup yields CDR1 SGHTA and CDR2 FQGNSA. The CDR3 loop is CASSPARKNTEAFF. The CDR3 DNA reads TGTGCCAGCAGCCCAGCGAGGAAAAACACTGAAGCTTTCTTT.